The count of the clone carrying this T cell receptor beta chain is one. At collection, donors were nominally healthy, but unrecorded immune exposures were probable. Amplification used 60 Vbeta primers and 13 Jbeta primers. Libraries were prepared by immunoSEQ multiplex PCR; TCRdb keeps only in-frame clonotypes and omits some of them. This table has some 180,000 clones, roughly 87% appearing once. CDR1 is LNHNV and CDR2 is YYDKDF in the germline V gene (reference sequence). V was trimmed by 5 bases and J by 8 bases, leaving 12 bases between them. The length of the CDR3 is 13 residues. The sample is drawn from a study of cytomegalovirus exposure and HLA in healthy donors.

The chain has TRBV15 and TRBJ2-2; perhaps TRBD2 as D (6 bases). This TCR came from a man aged 35-49 years in good health and CMV-seronegative. The sequenced sample was PBMCs. This chain's CDR3 is CATSSSRGGELFF. CDR3 DNA: TGTGCCACCAGCTCCTCGCGGGGAGGGGAGCTGTTTTTT.